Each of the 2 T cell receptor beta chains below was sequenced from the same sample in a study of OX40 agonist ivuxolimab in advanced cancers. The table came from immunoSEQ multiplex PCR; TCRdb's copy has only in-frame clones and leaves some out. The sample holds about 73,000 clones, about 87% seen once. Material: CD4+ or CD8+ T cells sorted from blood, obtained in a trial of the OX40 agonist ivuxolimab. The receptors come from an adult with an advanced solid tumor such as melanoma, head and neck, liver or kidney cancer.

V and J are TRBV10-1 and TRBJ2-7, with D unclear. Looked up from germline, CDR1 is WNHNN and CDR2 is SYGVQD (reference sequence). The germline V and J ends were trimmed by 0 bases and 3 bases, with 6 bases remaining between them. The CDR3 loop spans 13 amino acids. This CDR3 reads CASSESGGYEQYF. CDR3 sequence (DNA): TGCGCCAGCAGTGAGTCGGGCGGCTACGAGCAGTACTTC.

The CDR3 loop is CASSETGAGNTIYF. DNA for the CDR3: TGTGCCAGCAGCGAAACAGGTGCTGGAAACACCATATATTTT. The V gene is TRBV9, the J gene TRBJ1-3; maybe TRBD1 (5 bases). There are 14 residues in the CDR3. Germline V lookup: CDR1 SGDLS, CDR2 YYNGEE. V dropped 3 bases and J dropped 2 bases, with 9 bases sitting between them.